The present TCR beta chain was sequenced within a study of blood T cell repertoires in COVID-19. Study-wide context: The samples span acute and convalescent COVID-19 from the United States, Italy and Spain. T cells, B-cell-depleted T cells, or PBMCs supplied cDNA or gDNA.

The data were produced by immunoSEQ multiplex PCR, yet TCRdb's version contains in-frame clones alone and is incomplete. Counted here are 90,000 to 110,000 clones, less than 90% occurring once; the ten biggest clones make up about 20%. The clonotype originates from a woman aged 55-69 years with acute or convalescent COVID-19. The sample comprised peripheral blood.

CDR3 DNA: TGTGCCAGCAGCCAGGGACTTAGCAGGAACACTGAAGCTTTCTTT. Its translation: CASSQGLSRNTEAFF. The chain employs TRBV7-8 and TRBJ1-1, with D tentatively TRBD1 (5 bases). The CDR3 is 15 residues long. Germline V gene data show CDR1 as SGHVS and CDR2 as FQNEAQ. Trimming shortened V by 5 bases and J by 1 base, and 14 bases separated the two germline ends.